This passage covers 11 T cell receptor beta chains from one sample sequenced in a study of control samples from healthy donors and cancer patients. Clones were read by immunoSEQ multiplex PCR, and TCRdb kept only the in-frame ones, dropping some. The sample lists around 96,000 clones; more than 80% were seen once. Material: blood. The receptors were sampled from a man between 18 and 29 years old in good health.

This clone was recorded only once. The chain joins TRBV2 to TRBJ2-7; no clear D gene. This CDR3 contains 11 residues. Germline CDR1 and CDR2: SNHLY and FYNNEI. V shed 5 bases and J shed 2 bases, with 4 bases lying between them. The CDR3 region has the DNA TGTGCCAGCAGTTCCGCCTACGAGCAGTACTTC. Translating it yields CASSSAYEQYF.

The J gene is TRBJ2-7, the V gene TRBV29-1; possibly TRBD2 for D (7 bases). This CDR3 comprises 13 residues. CDR1 SQVTM and CDR2 ANQGSEA come from the germline V gene. V was cut by 6 bases and J by 5 bases, with 17 bases left in between. Here the CDR3 reads CSVGEGGPHEQYF. In DNA form, the CDR3 reads TGCAGCGTGGGGGAGGGGGGGCCCCACGAGCAGTACTTC.

This chain uses TRBV5-6 with TRBJ1-5, with a possible D match to TRBD1 (6 bases). Germline-derived CDR1 and CDR2 are SGHDT and YYEEEE. The CDR3 has 15 residues. V lost 0 bases and J lost 0, with 7 bases in between. CDR3 amino acids: CASSLGQASNQPQHF. DNA for the CDR3: TGTGCCAGCAGCTTGGGACAGGCTAGCAATCAGCCCCAGCATTTT.

The chain is built from TRBV6-5 and TRBJ2-1; D remains ambiguous. Germline-derived CDR1 and CDR2 are MNHEY and SVGAGI. Trimming took 7 bases from V and 2 from J, leaving 15 bases between them. The CDR3 covers 15 residues. Here the CDR3 reads CASNSGGDAYNEQFF. Here the CDR3 DNA reads TGTGCCAGCAATTCGGGCGGCGACGCCTACAATGAGCAGTTCTTC.

The chain recombines TRBV2 with TRBJ1-4; no clear D. Germline V gene lookup returns CDR1 SNHLY and CDR2 FYNNEI. The CDR3 consists of 14 residues. V lost 6 bases, J lost 2 bases, and 10 bases lay in between. CDR3 in amino acids: CASRAGSTNEKLFF. CDR3 DNA: TGTGCCAGCAGGGCGGGTAGCACTAATGAAAAACTGTTTTTT.

CDR3 sequence: CASSLGTGGYEQYF. The CDR3 nucleotides are TGCGCCAGCAGCTTGGGGACAGGGGGCTACGAGCAGTACTTC. The rearrangement joins TRBV5-1 to TRBJ2-7; 10 bases line up with TRBD1. The V and J ends lost 0 bases and 3 bases, in that order; junction bases with no gene match: 0. Germline V gene data show CDR1 as SGHRS and CDR2 as YFSETQ. CDR3 length: 14 amino acids.

This chain links TRBV29-1 with TRBJ1-2, with D tentatively TRBD1 (5 bases). Trimming removed 2 bases at V and 4 bases at J, with 11 bases between. Germline values: CDR1 SQVTM, CDR2 ANQGSEA. CDR3 length: 13 amino acids. CDR3: CSVEQGRSYGYTF. CDR3 nucleotide sequence: TGCAGCGTTGAACAGGGTCGCTCCTATGGCTACACCTTC.

This rearrangement joins TRBV7-2 to TRBJ2-7; possibly TRBD1 or TRBD2 for D (6 bases each). The ends were cut back, 5 bases at V and 7 bases at J, with 18 bases in the middle. This CDR3 has 14 amino acids. Looked up from germline, CDR1 is SGHTA and CDR2 is FQGNSA. The CDR3 sequence is CASSPEGGSGEQYF. The CDR3 DNA reads TGTGCCAGCAGCCCGGAAGGGGGGTCAGGGGAGCAGTACTTC.

This sequence joins TRBV2 and TRBJ2-5; TRBD1 is a possible D gene (6 bases). V lost 4 bases, J lost 4 bases, and 13 bases lay in between. Germline assignment: CDR1 SNHLY and CDR2 FYNNEI. This CDR3 has 14 residues. CDR3 nucleotide sequence: TGTGCCAGCAGTGGCAGGGGTTCGGGAGAGACCCAGTACTTC. Translated: CASSGRGSGETQYF.

In its sample, this clone was seen once. This chain links TRBV2 with TRBJ2-5; TRBD1 or TRBD2 may be the D gene (5 bases each). The germline V gene has CDR1 SNHLY and CDR2 FYNNEI. The CDR3 has 14 residues. V lost 6 bases, J lost 2 bases, and 13 bases lay in between. CDR3 nucleotide sequence: TGTGCCAGCAGGGGGACCCTTGGGCAAGAGACCCAGTACTTC. Its protein is CASRGTLGQETQYF.

V usage is TRBV3-1 (or the pseudogene TRBV3-2) and J usage is TRBJ1-2, with D possibly being TRBD1 (5 bases). The CDR3 covers 13 residues. Germline V gives CDR1 LGHDT, CDR2 YNNKEL (reference sequence). With 3 bases removed from V and 2 bases from J, the gap between germline ends came to 7 bases. CDR3 sequence: CASSHQGNYGYTF. DNA for the CDR3: TGTGCCAGCAGCCATCAGGGCAACTATGGCTACACCTTC.